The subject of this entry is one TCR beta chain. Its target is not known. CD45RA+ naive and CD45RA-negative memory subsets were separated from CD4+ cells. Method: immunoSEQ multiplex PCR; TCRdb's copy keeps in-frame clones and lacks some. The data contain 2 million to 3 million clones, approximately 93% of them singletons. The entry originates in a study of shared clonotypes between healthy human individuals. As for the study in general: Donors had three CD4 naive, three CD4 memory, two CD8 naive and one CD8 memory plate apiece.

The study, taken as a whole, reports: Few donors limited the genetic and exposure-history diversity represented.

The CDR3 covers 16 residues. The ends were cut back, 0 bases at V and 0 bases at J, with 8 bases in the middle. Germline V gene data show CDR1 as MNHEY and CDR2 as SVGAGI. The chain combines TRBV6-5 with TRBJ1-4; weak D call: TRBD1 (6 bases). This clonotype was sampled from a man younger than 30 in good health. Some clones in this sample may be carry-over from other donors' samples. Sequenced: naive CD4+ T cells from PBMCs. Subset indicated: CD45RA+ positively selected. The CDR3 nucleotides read TGTGCCAGCAGTTACTCAGGGGGAACAACTAATGAAAAACTGTTTTTT. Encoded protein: CASSYSGGTTNEKLFF.